Below are 18 T cell receptor beta chains sequenced from a single sample in a study of T cells after posttransplantation cyclophosphamide. The data were produced by immunoSEQ multiplex PCR, yet TCRdb's version contains in-frame clones alone and is incomplete. The counts give about 25,000 clones, none of them seen only once; around 4% is held by the top ten. The sequenced material came from PBMCs. The receptors derive from a woman in her forties or fifties in good health, CMV-negative, and a related stem cell transplant donor.

This clone was counted at least ten times. This chain uses TRBV10-3 with TRBJ1-5, with TRBD1 matching 9 bases. Germline CDR1 is ENHRY and CDR2 is SYGVKD. V lost 1 base, J lost 3 bases, and 7 bases stayed unmatched. This CDR3 region has 17 residues. CDR3 sequence: CAISEYGTGLDNQPQHF. As DNA, the CDR3 is TGTGCCATCAGTGAGTATGGGACAGGGCTAGACAATCAGCCCCAGCATTTT.

This clone was seen at least ten times. This rearrangement joins TRBV7-9 to TRBJ1-5; no reliable D call. V lost 5 bases, J lost 5 bases, and 19 bases lay in between. This CDR3 comprises 16 residues. Germline values: CDR1 SEHNR, CDR2 FQNEAQ (reference sequence). DNA of the CDR3: TGTGCCAGCAGCGACGACCCGGGAAACCTCGATCAGCCCCAGCATTTT. Translated, it gives CASSDDPGNLDQPQHF.

This clone was seen ten or more times. This chain uses TRBV15 with TRBJ2-7; tentative D call: TRBD1 (6 bases). V lost 5 bases and J 6 bases, leaving 14 bases between the germline ends. The CDR3 runs to 13 residues. Germline V gene lookup returns CDR1 LNHNV and CDR2 YYDKDF (reference sequence). The CDR3: CATSLSEGVEQYF. CDR3 sequence (DNA): TGTGCCACCAGCCTAAGTGAGGGGGTCGAGCAGTACTTC. Based on the CDR3 plus reference TRBV15 and TRBJ2-7, the full variable domain is DAMVIQNPRYQVTQFGKPVTLSCSQTLNHNVMYWYQQKSSQAPKLLFHYYDKDFNNEADTPDNFQSRRPNTSFCFLDIRSPGLGDTAMYLCATSLSEGVEQYFGPGTRLTVT.

This clone was picked up many times. The chain couples TRBV5-4 to TRBJ1-1, with 9 bases matching TRBD1. The V gene end was trimmed by 4 bases and the J gene end by 6 bases; junction bases not matched to a gene: 10. Looked up from germline, CDR1 is SGHNT and CDR2 is YYREEE (reference sequence). This CDR3 comprises 15 residues. The DNA for the CDR3 is TGTGCCAGCAGCGAATACGGGACAGGGTTACCTGAAGCTTTCTTT. Protein sequence: CASSEYGTGLPEAFF.

This clone occurred many times. V gene TRBV6-1 combines with J gene TRBJ1-2, with a possible D match to TRBD1 (6 bases). The CDR3 is made up of 13 amino acids. Germline V gene sequence: CDR1 MNHNS, CDR2 SASEGT. V lost 2 bases and J 4 bases, leaving 8 bases between the germline ends. Here the CDR3 reads CASSETGLYGYTF. The CDR3 DNA reads TGTGCCAGCAGTGAAACAGGGCTCTATGGCTACACCTTC.

This clone has at least ten counts. The chain joins TRBV7-9 to TRBJ1-1, with D possibly matching TRBD1 (6 bases). Trimming took off 4 bases at V and 6 bases at J, with 15 bases between the two ends. There are 14 residues in the CDR3. The germline CDR1 and CDR2 sequences are SEHNR and FQNEAQ (reference sequence). CDR3 in amino acids: CASSYHRDGAEAFF. CDR3 in DNA: TGTGCCAGCAGCTACCACAGGGATGGGGCTGAAGCTTTCTTT.

This clone was picked up many times. This chain links TRBV14 with TRBJ1-1; possible D gene TRBD1, 6 bases. The CDR3 is made up of 12 amino acids. The V gene's germline CDR1 is SGHDN and CDR2 FVKESK. The V gene lost 3 bases and the J gene lost 8 bases, with 10 bases spanning the gap. CDR3 DNA sequence: TGTGCCAGCAGCCAGGTGGGACACGAAGCTTTCTTT. Its protein is CASSQVGHEAFF.

Ten or more counts support this clone. This chain uses TRBV7-9 with TRBJ1-4; TRBD1 matches 7 bases. With 1 base clipped from V and 7 bases from J, the junction kept 6 bases outside the gene matches. The CDR3 runs to 15 residues. The germline CDR1 and CDR2 sequences are SEHNR and FQNEAQ (reference sequence). The CDR3 nucleotides read TGTGCCAGCAGCTTAGTAAGAGGGGGCAGTGAAAAACTGTTTTTT. As protein: CASSLVRGGSEKLFF.

This clone appeared many times. The chain has TRBV7-9 and TRBJ1-5; D not certain. The CDR3 contains 15 residues. Germline loops: CDR1 SEHNR, CDR2 FQNEAQ (reference sequence). The V gene lost 4 bases and the J gene lost 7 bases, with 17 bases spanning the gap. DNA for the CDR3: TGTGCCAGCAGCTCCCCAAGGGAGGGAGGGCAGCCCCAGCATTTT. Translated: CASSSPREGGQPQHF.

This clone came up many times. The chain uses TRBV27 and TRBJ1-1, with 7 positions matching TRBD1. The germline CDR1 and CDR2 sequences are MNHEY and SMNVEV (reference sequence). CDR3 length: 16 residues. V was clipped by 4 bases and J by 6 bases; unmatched bases: 14. The CDR3 spells CASSSRQGRVNSEAFF. In DNA form, the CDR3 reads TGTGCCAGCAGTTCAAGACAGGGCAGGGTAAACTCTGAAGCTTTCTTT.

Many counts were recorded for this clone. This sequence joins TRBV7-9 and TRBJ2-7; 10 nucleotides agree with TRBD1. The trim removed 6 bases at V and 1 base at J, leaving 6 bases unmatched. The germline gives CDR1 SEHNR, CDR2 FQNEAQ (reference sequence). The CDR3 consists of 15 residues. DNA for the CDR3: TGTGCCAGCAGTTCCAGGACAGGGGGGTCCTACGAGCAGTACTTC. As protein: CASSSRTGGSYEQYF.

This clone was found many times. This chain links TRBV27 with TRBJ1-2; D remains ambiguous. The germline V and J ends were trimmed by 4 bases and 4 bases, with 10 bases remaining between them. The CDR3 has 13 amino acids. CDR1 is MNHEY, CDR2 SMNVEV, per germline (reference sequence). CDR3 loop: CASSSPPGYGYTF. DNA of the CDR3: TGTGCCAGCAGTTCACCCCCGGGCTATGGCTACACCTTC.

This clone is classed as medium-sized (0.01 to 0.1%). The chain carries TRBV29-1 and TRBJ1-3; 7 bases are shared with TRBD1. Trimming at V came to 6 bases and at J to 4 bases, leaving 6 bases not matched to a gene. CDR1 and CDR2 (germline): SQVTM, ANQGSEA. This CDR3 region has 13 residues. The CDR3 is CSVWGQHGNTIYF. In DNA form, the CDR3 reads TGCAGCGTCTGGGGACAGCACGGAAACACCATATATTTT.

This clone has at least ten counts. The CDR3 DNA sequence: TGTGCCAGCAGTTTATCGGGGACTAGCCCCTACGAGCAGTACTTC. This encodes CASSLSGTSPYEQYF. V usage is TRBV27 and J usage is TRBJ2-7, with 9 bases that match TRBD2. The CDR3 extends over 15 amino acids. Germline V gene sequence: CDR1 MNHEY, CDR2 SMNVEV (reference sequence). The junction had 2 bases not matched to a gene; V was cut back by 0 bases and J by 2 bases.

Many counts were recorded for this clone. The rearrangement uses TRBV6-1 and TRBJ1-6; possible D gene TRBD1, 6 bases. Germline assignment: CDR1 MNHNS and CDR2 SASEGT. The CDR3 runs to 15 residues. Between the trimmed V and J ends, which lost 9 bases and 6 bases, there was a span of 18 bases. DNA for the CDR3: TGTGCCAGTGAAGGGGGGGGCCGGGGTAATTCACCCCTCCACTTT. It is translated as CASEGGGRGNSPLHF.

There are many counts of this clone. V and J are TRBV19 and TRBJ2-1, with D perhaps matching TRBD1 (6 bases). The CDR3 has 15 amino acids. V was trimmed by 6 bases and J by 3 bases, leaving 15 bases between them. Per the germline V gene, CDR1 is LNHDA and CDR2 is SQIVND (reference sequence). CDR3 loop: CASRPQGMDYNEQFF. CDR3 DNA: TGTGCCAGTAGACCTCAGGGGATGGACTACAATGAGCAGTTCTTC.

The DNA for the CDR3 is TGTGCCTGGAATCTTCCCGGGACAGATCACTCACCCCTCCACTTT. It specifies CAWNLPGTDHSPLHF. The J gene is TRBJ1-6, the V gene TRBV30; 7 bases map to TRBD1. This CDR3 is 15 amino acids long. With 4 bases clipped from V and 10 bases from J, the junction kept 13 bases outside the gene matches. Germline lookup yields CDR1 GTSNPN and CDR2 SVGIG (reference sequence).

This clone was recorded at least ten times. The chain carries TRBV27 and TRBJ2-7; 10 bases map to TRBD1. The trim removed 5 bases at V and 5 bases at J, leaving 6 bases unmatched. Germline-derived CDR1 and CDR2 are MNHEY and SMNVEV (reference sequence). The CDR3 spans 14 residues. CDR3 nucleotides: TGTGCCAGCAGTCCCTGGACAGGGGGGAACGAGCAGTACTTC. Encoded protein: CASSPWTGGNEQYF.